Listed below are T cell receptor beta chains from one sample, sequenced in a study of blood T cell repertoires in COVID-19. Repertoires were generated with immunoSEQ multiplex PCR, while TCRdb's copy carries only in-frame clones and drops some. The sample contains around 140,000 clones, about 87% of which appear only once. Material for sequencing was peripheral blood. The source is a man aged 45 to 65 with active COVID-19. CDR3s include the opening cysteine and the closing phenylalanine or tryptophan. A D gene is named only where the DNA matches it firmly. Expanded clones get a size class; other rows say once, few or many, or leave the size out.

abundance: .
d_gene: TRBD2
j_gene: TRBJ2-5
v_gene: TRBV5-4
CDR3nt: TGTGCCAGCAGCCCTAGAGGGCTAGCGGGGGGTCCCGGACAAGAGACCCAGTACTTC
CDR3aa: CASSPRGLAGGPGQETQYF

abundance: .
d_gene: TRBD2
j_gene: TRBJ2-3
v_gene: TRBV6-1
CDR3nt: TGTGCCAGCAGTGATCTCCGACTAGCGGGGGGAAATACGCAGTATTTT
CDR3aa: CASSDLRLAGGNTQYF

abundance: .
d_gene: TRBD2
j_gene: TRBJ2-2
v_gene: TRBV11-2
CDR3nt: TGTGCCAGCAGCTTAGATGGCGGGGGAGTTCATGAGCTGTTTTTT
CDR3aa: CASSLDGGGVHELFF

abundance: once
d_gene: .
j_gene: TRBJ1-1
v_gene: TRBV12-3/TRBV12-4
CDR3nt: TGTGCCAGCCGAACAGGGAACACTGAAGCTTTCTTT
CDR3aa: CASRTGNTEAFF

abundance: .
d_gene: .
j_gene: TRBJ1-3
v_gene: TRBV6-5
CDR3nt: TGTGCCACGTCACAAGGAAACACCATATATTTT
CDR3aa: CATSQGNTIYF

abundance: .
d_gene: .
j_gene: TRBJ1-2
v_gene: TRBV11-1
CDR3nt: TGTGCCAGCAGCTCCGGACCCGGACAGATGAGGTCCTTC
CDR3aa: CASSSGPGQMRSF

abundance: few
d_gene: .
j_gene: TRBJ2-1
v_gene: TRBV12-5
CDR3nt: TGTGCTAGTGGGTTAGAGAGCTCCTACAATGAGCAGTTCTTC
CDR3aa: CASGLESSYNEQFF

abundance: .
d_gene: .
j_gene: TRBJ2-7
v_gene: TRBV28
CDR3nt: TGTGCCAGCAGCGGTGCAGGGTACTCCTACGAGCAGTACTTC
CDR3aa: CASSGAGYSYEQYF

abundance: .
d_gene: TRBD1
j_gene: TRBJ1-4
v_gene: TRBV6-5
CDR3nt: TGTGCCAGCAGACGCACGACCACAGGGGGGGAAAAACTGTTTTTT
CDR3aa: CASRRTTTGGEKLFF

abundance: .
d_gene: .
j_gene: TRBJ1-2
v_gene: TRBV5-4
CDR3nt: TGTGCCAGTAGCTGGGCAAGCACGGCCCACTATGGCTACACCTTC
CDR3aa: CASSWASTAHYGYTF

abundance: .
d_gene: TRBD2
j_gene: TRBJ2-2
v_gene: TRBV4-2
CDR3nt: TGTGCCAGCAGCCAAGTTCTAGCGGCCACCGGGGAGCTGTTTTTT
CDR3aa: CASSQVLAATGELFF

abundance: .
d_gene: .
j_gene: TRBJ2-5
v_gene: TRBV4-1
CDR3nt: TGCGCCAGCAGCCAAGTCCCAGGGAAAGAGACCCAGTACTTC
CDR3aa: CASSQVPGKETQYF

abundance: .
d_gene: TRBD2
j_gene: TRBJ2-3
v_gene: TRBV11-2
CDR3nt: TGTGCCAGCAGCTTTTTAGCGGGGCGCACAGATACGCAGTATTTT
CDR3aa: CASSFLAGRTDTQYF

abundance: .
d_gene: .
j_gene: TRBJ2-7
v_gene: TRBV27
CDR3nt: TGTGCCAGCACCCCACGTACCTCAGGGGACGAGCAGTACTTC
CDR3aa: CASTPRTSGDEQYF

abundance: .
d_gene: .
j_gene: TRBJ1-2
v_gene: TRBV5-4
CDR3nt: TGTGCCAGCAGCCCGACAGCCGATAACTATGGCTACACCTTC
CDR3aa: CASSPTADNYGYTF

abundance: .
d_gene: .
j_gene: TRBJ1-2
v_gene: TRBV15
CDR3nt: TGTGCCACCAGCAGAGATCTTTCGGGTTGGGGCTACACCTTC
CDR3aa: CATSRDLSGWGYTF

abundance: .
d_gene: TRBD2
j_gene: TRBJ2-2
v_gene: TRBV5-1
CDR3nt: TGCGCCAGCAGCTTGGGGACTAGCGGGGACCCCACCGGGGAGCTGTTTTTT
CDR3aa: CASSLGTSGDPTGELFF

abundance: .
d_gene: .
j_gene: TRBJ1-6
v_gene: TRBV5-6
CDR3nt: TGTGCCAGCAGCTTGGCCCGTTCGGATTCACCCCTCCACTTT
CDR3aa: CASSLARSDSPLHF

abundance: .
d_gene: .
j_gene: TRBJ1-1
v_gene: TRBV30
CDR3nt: TGTGCCTGGAAGGACAGTCCCCCCACTGAAGCTTTCTTT
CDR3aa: CAWKDSPPTEAFF

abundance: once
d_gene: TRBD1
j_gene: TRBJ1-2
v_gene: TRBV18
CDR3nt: TGTGCCAGCTCACCGAGCAGCAGGGGGGTCGACTATGGCTACACCTTC
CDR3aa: CASSPSSRGVDYGYTF

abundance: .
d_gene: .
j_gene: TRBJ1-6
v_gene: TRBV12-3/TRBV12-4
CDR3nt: TGTGCCAGCAGGGAGAGCTATAATTCACCCCTCCACTTT
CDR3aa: CASRESYNSPLHF

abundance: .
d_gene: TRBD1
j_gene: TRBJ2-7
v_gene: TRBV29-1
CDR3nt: TGCAGCGTTGAAGGGCGACAGGGGGTATCGGGCGAGCAGTACTTC
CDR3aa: CSVEGRQGVSGEQYF

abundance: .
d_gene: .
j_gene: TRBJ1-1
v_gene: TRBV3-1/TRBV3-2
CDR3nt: TGTGCCAGCAGCCAAGACTCTCAGCAGGGAGGTCGTGGAGCTTTCTTT
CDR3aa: CASSQDSQQGGRGAFF

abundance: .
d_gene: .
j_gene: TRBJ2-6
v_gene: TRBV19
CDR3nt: TGTGCCAGTAGTTCCGGAGCCCGGGCCAACGTCCTGACTTTC
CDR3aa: CASSSGARANVLTF

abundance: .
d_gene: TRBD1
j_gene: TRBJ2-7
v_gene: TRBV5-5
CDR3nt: TGTGCCAGCAGCTTTCCGGGACAGGCAACCTACGAGCAGTACTTC
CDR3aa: CASSFPGQATYEQYF

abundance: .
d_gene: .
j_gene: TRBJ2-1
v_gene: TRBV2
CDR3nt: TGTGCCAGCAGAGCCCCTAGCTACAATGAGCAGTTCTTC
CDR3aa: CASRAPSYNEQFF

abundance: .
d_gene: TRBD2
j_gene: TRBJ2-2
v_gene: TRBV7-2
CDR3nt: TGTGCCAGCAGCTTATCGCAGGGAGGGACCGGGGAGCTGTTTTTT
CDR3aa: CASSLSQGGTGELFF

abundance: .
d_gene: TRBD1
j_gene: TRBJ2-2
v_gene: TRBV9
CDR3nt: TGTGCCAGCAGCGGCCGACAGGGGGCCGGGGAGCTGTTTTTT
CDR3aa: CASSGRQGAGELFF

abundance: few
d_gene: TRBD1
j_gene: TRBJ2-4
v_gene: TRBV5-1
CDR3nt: TGCGCCAGCAGCTTGGGGCCACAGGGGACCCAGAACATTCAGTACTTC
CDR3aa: CASSLGPQGTQNIQYF

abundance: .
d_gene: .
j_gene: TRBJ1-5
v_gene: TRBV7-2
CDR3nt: TGTGCCAGCAGCTTACGGGGTAGCAATCAGCCCCAGCATTTT
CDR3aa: CASSLRGSNQPQHF

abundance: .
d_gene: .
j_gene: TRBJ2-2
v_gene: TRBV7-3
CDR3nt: TGTGCCAGCAGCCCATTCGCGTCACACACCGGGGAGCTGTTTTTT
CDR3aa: CASSPFASHTGELFF

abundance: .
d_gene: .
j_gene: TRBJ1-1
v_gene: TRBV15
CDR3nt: TGTGCCACCAGCAGAGATTTAGGCGGAGTTCGGGCTTTCTTT
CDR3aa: CATSRDLGGVRAFF

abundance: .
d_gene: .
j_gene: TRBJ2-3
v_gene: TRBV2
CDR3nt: TGTGCCAGCAGTGACGGAGTCGGCAGGGAAAACACAGATACGCAGTATTTT
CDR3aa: CASSDGVGRENTDTQYF

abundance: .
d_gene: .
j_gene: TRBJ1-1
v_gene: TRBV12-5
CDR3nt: TGTGCTAGTGGGGCCCCTAGGGGGATGGGCACTGAAGCTTTCTTT
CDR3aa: CASGAPRGMGTEAFF

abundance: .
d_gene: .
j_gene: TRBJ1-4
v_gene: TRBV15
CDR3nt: TGTGCCACCCAACTACGGGGGGCGAATGAAAAACTGTTTTTT
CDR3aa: CATQLRGANEKLFF

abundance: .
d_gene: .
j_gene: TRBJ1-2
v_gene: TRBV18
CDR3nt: TGTGCCAGCTCACCACCGACCAGGGATGACTATGGCTACACCTTC
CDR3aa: CASSPPTRDDYGYTF

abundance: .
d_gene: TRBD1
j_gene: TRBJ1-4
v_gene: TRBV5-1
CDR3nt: TGCGCCAGCAGCTTAGCCCCTCCGGGACAGGGAGTTGAAGGAGAAAAACTGTTTTTT
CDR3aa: CASSLAPPGQGVEGEKLFF

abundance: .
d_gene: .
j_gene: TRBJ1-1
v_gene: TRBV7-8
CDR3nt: TGTGCCAGCAGCTTAGCTAAAGGGGCGAACACTGAAGCTTTCTTT
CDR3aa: CASSLAKGANTEAFF

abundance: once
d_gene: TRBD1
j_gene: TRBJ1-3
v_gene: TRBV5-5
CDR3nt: TGTGCCAGCAGCATAGAACAGGGGCCCGGAAACACCATATATTTT
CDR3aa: CASSIEQGPGNTIYF

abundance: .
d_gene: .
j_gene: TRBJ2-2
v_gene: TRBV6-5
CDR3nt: TGTGCCAGCAGGACGTACGGAGGCACCGGGGAGCTGTTTTTT
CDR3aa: CASRTYGGTGELFF

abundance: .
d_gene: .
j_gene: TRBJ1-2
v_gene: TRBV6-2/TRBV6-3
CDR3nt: TGTGCCAGCAGTTACGTTCAGGGTTCGGGCTACACCTTC
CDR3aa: CASSYVQGSGYTF

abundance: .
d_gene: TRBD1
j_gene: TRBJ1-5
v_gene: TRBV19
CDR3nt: TGTGCCAGTAGCCACTTAGGACAGGGTGACAATCAGCCCCAGCATTTT
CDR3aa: CASSHLGQGDNQPQHF

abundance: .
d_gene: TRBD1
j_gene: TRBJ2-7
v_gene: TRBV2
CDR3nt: TGTGCCAGTCAGGGGGTCTCCCGCTCCTACGAGCAGTACTTC
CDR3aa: CASQGVSRSYEQYF

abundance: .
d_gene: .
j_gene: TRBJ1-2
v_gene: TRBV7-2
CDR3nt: TGTGCCAGCAGCCGGGAAAACTATGGCTACACCTTC
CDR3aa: CASSRENYGYTF

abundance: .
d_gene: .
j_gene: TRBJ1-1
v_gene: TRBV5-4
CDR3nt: TGTGCCACCCGAGGGAGGGCTGGCACTGAAGCTTTCTTT
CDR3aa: CATRGRAGTEAFF

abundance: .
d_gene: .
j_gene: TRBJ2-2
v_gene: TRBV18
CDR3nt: TGTGCCAGCTCAGCAGGGTTCCGGGAGCTGTTTTTT
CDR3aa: CASSAGFRELFF

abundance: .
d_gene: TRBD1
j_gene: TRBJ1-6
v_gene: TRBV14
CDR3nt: TGTGCCAGCAGCCAAGGAAGGGGGCGAGATTCACCCCTCCACTTT
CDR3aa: CASSQGRGRDSPLHF

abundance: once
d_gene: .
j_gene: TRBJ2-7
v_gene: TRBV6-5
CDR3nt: TGTGCCAGCAGTTACAGGGGGACGGGCGCCTACGAGCAGTACTTC
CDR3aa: CASSYRGTGAYEQYF

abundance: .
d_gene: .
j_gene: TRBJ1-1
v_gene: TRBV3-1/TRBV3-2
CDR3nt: TGTGCCAGCACCCCGGCAGACAGTACTGAAGCTTTCTTT
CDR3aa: CASTPADSTEAFF